The text below deals with one TCR beta chain. The CDR3 consists of 14 residues. Germline-derived CDR1 and CDR2 are SGHTA and FQGNSA. TRB was amplified by touch-down multiplex PCR, primer pools A and B combined. One entry per CDR3 protein, without DNA, is what TCRdb gives after re-calling the multiplex PCR reads. The listing contains about 8,800 distinct CDR3 sequences. The data were taken from a study of T cell clusters in autoimmune cytopenias. About 37,500 genome equivalents of blood DNA were amplified for TRB. V usage is TRBV7-2 and J usage is TRBJ2-7; the D call from TCRdb, TRBD2, cannot be confirmed without DNA. Sequences were obtained from peripheral blood. This receptor was obtained from a human donor with an autoimmune cytopenia or autoimmune hepatitis (not recorded which). The CDR3 loop reads CASSLNLAGTEQYF.